Listed here are 16 T cell receptor beta chains from one sample, sequenced in a study of cytomegalovirus exposure and HLA in healthy donors. Libraries were prepared by immunoSEQ multiplex PCR; TCRdb keeps only in-frame clonotypes and omits some of them. The data contain 100,000 to 150,000 clones, 95% to 97% of them seen just once; the ten biggest clones take up about 1.7%. The sequencing sample was made of PBMCs. These receptors came from a man in his late teens or twenties in good health and CMV-seronegative.

The chain employs TRBV9 and TRBJ1-2; 7 bases agree with TRBD1. Germline trimming cut 6 bases from V and 4 bases from J; bases unmatched to any gene: 15. Germline V CDR1 and CDR2: SGDLS, YYNGEE. This CDR3 is built from 16 residues. CDR3 in DNA: TGTGCCAGCACCCTGCGGGACAGTGGGTTTTTCTATGGCTACACCTTC. Its translation is CASTLRDSGFFYGYTF.

V is TRBV11-3 and J is TRBJ2-7, with TRBD2 matching 7 bases. The CDR3 has 14 residues. V lost 5 bases to trimming and J lost 6 bases; unmatched junction nucleotides: 10. Germline V gene data show CDR1 as SGHNT and CDR2 as YENEEA. Here the CDR3 reads CASSGRTGGGEQYF. Here the CDR3 DNA reads TGTGCCAGCAGCGGTAGGACGGGCGGGGGCGAGCAGTACTTC.

This clone was picked up one time. The CDR3 DNA reads TGTGCCAGCAACCAAGGGGATCTTACTGAAGCTTTCTTT. The encoded protein is CASNQGDLTEAFF. The chain couples TRBV6-1 to TRBJ1-1; the D gene is possibly TRBD1 (5 bases). V lost 7 bases and J lost 5, with 14 bases in between. This CDR3 region has 13 residues. Germline CDR1 reads MNHNS; CDR2 reads SASEGT.

The chain has TRBV9 and TRBJ1-3; D not certain. CDR1 and CDR2 (germline): SGDLS, YYNGEE. The CDR3 loop spans 15 amino acids. Between the trimmed V and J ends, which lost 0 bases and 7 bases, there was a span of 14 bases. The CDR3 region has the DNA TGTGCCAGCAGCGTAGCGGGAGGGAATTTCAACACCATATATTTT. Its translation: CASSVAGGNFNTIYF. The whole variable domain, remainder taken from reference TRBV9 and TRBJ1-3, is DSGVTQTPKHLITATGQRVTLRCSPRSGDLSVYWYQQSLDQGLQFLIQYYNGEERAKGNILERFSAQQFPDLHSELNLSSLELGDSALYFCASSVAGGNFNTIYFGEGSWLTVV.

This clone was counted a single time. The chain combines TRBV5-1 with TRBJ2-7; 9 bases map to TRBD2. Trimming at V came to 5 bases and at J to 0 bases, leaving 6 bases not matched to a gene. The germline V gene encodes CDR1 SGHRS and CDR2 YFSETQ. CDR3 size: 15 residues. Here the CDR3 DNA reads TGCGCCAGCAGGCTTGTAGCGGGGGACTCCTACGAGCAGTACTTC. Its translation is CASRLVAGDSYEQYF.

The chain uses TRBV5-1 and TRBJ2-3, with D tentatively TRBD2 (6 bases). Germline-derived CDR1 and CDR2 are SGHRS and YFSETQ. The CDR3 runs 14 residues. The V and J ends lost 7 bases and 2 bases respectively, with 14 bases between them. CDR3 region: CASGTSANTDTQYF. CDR3 coding DNA: TGCGCCAGCGGGACTTCCGCTAACACAGATACGCAGTATTTT.

J is TRBJ1-2 and V is TRBV6-6, with D perhaps TRBD1 (5 bases). The CDR3 is 14 amino acids. Germline V gives CDR1 MNHNY, CDR2 SVGAGI (reference sequence). Trimming removed 6 bases from V and 3 bases from J, with 14 bases in between. DNA of the CDR3: TGTGCCAGCAGCCTCCGGGGGAGAGACTATGGCTACACCTTC. Translation: CASSLRGRDYGYTF.

The gene calls are TRBV27 and TRBJ2-5, with 9 bases fitting TRBD1. Germline V gene sequence: CDR1 MNHEY, CDR2 SMNVEV (reference sequence). The CDR3 covers 16 residues. Trimming at V came to 5 bases and at J to 2 bases, leaving 9 bases not matched to a gene. This CDR3 is CASSKWTGVYQETQYF. The CDR3 DNA follows: TGTGCCAGCAGTAAATGGACAGGGGTGTATCAAGAGACCCAGTACTTC.

The genes are TRBV5-1 and TRBJ2-3; D call uncertain. Germline V gene data show CDR1 as SGHRS and CDR2 as YFSETQ. V gave up 1 base and J gave up 4 bases, with 4 bases separating them. The CDR3 is 12 amino acids. CDR3 in amino acids: CASSLIADTQYF. The CDR3 DNA sequence: TGCGCCAGCAGCTTGATCGCAGATACGCAGTATTTT.

V and J are TRBV7-2 and TRBJ1-2; D uncertain. V was shortened by 0 bases and J by 7 bases, with 9 bases between the two germline ends. Germline V gene data show CDR1 as SGHTA and CDR2 as FQGNSA. CDR3 length: 13 amino acids. The DNA of the CDR3 is TGTGCCAGCAGCTTAGCGCGTGGTGGTGGCTACACCTTC. Protein sequence: CASSLARGGGYTF.

The gene calls are TRBV29-1 and TRBJ2-7; a possible D gene is TRBD2 (6 bases). Germline V gives CDR1 SQVTM, CDR2 ANQGSEA. The CDR3 totals 13 residues. Between the trimmed V and J ends, which lost 3 bases and 5 bases, there was a span of 14 bases. The CDR3 loop is CSVDLGGRDEQYF. CDR3 sequence (DNA): TGCAGCGTTGATTTGGGGGGAAGGGACGAGCAGTACTTC.

The chain is built from TRBV4-3 and TRBJ2-5, with 10 bases that match TRBD2. The CDR3 consists of 18 residues. V shed 0 bases, J shed 2 bases, and the junction held 9 bases outside the gene matches. The germline gives CDR1 LGHNA, CDR2 YSLEER. This chain's CDR3 is CASSQDRELAGIQETQYF. Here the CDR3 DNA reads TGCGCCAGCAGCCAAGATCGGGAACTAGCGGGGATACAAGAGACCCAGTACTTC.

The chain links TRBV28 to TRBJ2-7; D might be TRBD2 (5 bases). The CDR3 sequence is 13 residues long. The germline V gene has CDR1 MDHEN and CDR2 SYDVKM. The ends were cut back, 3 bases at V and 1 base at J, with 7 bases in the middle. Here the CDR3 reads CASSFRGSYEQYF. The CDR3 region has the DNA TGTGCCAGCAGTTTCCGGGGATCCTACGAGCAGTACTTC.

This chain connects TRBV7-9 to TRBJ2-7; TRBD2 agrees at 8 bases. Per the germline V gene, CDR1 is SEHNR and CDR2 is FQNEAQ (reference sequence). J lost 0 bases, V lost 1 base, and 5 bases had no gene match. The CDR3 runs to 16 residues. The CDR3 is CASSLDRGRNSYEQYF. The DNA for the CDR3 is TGTGCCAGCAGCTTAGATCGCGGGAGGAACTCCTACGAGCAGTACTTC.

The rearrangement uses TRBV5-1 and TRBJ2-7, with D perhaps matching TRBD2 (6 bases). Germline-derived CDR1 and CDR2 are SGHRS and YFSETQ. This CDR3 contains 16 residues. Deletions cut 7 bases from V and 1 base from J, with 21 bases between. The CDR3 region has the DNA TGCGCCAGCCGAATGGCTGGCGGAGGGATGTCCTACGAGCAGTACTTC. Translated: CASRMAGGGMSYEQYF. Full variable domain (rest looked up from reference TRBV5-1 and TRBJ2-7): KAGVTQTPRYLIKTRGQQVTLSCSPISGHRSVSWYQQTPGQGLQFLFEYFSETQRNKGNFPGRFSGRQFSNSRSEMNVSTLELGDSALYLCASRMAGGGMSYEQYFGPGTRLTVT.

The chain recombines TRBV28 with TRBJ1-3; D gene uncertain. The germline V gene has CDR1 MDHEN and CDR2 SYDVKM. V was pared by 1 base and J by 2 bases, with 9 bases between. The CDR3 spans 15 residues. The CDR3 bases are TGTGCCAGCAGTTTATCCCACGGGACTGGAAACACCATATATTTT. The encoded protein is CASSLSHGTGNTIYF.